These 6 T cell receptor beta chains were all obtained from the same sample, sequenced in a study of T-cell memory formation after mild COVID-19. A single record per CDR3 protein comes from TCRdb applying MiXCR to the 5' RACE reads. Of roughly 560,000 distinct CDR3 sequences in the sample, roughly 22% were seen once. The sample comprised PBMCs or a T cell subset sorted from them (not recorded which). Receptor source: an adult woman who had mild COVID-19 (a few samples of this study predate the infection). Cell type and time point are not known.

This clonotype was seen a few times. In DNA, the CDR3 is TGTGCCAGCAGGACAGACAGGGATTCCTTAGATGGCTACACCTTC. Translated, it gives CASRTDRDSLDGYTF. This rearrangement joins TRBV7-9 to TRBJ1-2; 7 bases match TRBD1. Germline trimming cut 6 bases from V and 6 bases from J; bases unmatched to any gene: 13. Germline assignment: CDR1 SEHNR and CDR2 FQNEAQ (reference sequence). CDR3 length: 15 residues.

This chain links TRBV10-3 with TRBJ1-2; no firm D call. V was trimmed by 2 bases and J by 5 bases, leaving 12 bases between them. The germline gives CDR1 ENHRY, CDR2 SYGVKD. This CDR3 comprises 14 residues. CDR3 nucleotides: TGTGCCATCAGTGAGCCAAGGCGGGATTATGGCTACACCTTC. Translating it yields CAISEPRRDYGYTF.

This clonotype was recorded a few times. This chain joins TRBV20-1 and TRBJ1-6, with unresolved D. Germline CDR1 DFQATT, CDR2 SNEGSKA (reference sequence). This CDR3 comprises 10 residues. Trimming took off 3 bases at V and 9 bases at J, with 3 bases between the two ends. CDR3 in DNA: TGCAGTGCTAGTAGTTCACCCCTCCACTTT. It encodes CSASSSPLHF.

This clonotype was seen a handful of times. The V call is TRBV7-3, the J call TRBJ1-2; 12 bases are a match to TRBD1. V was clipped by 5 bases and J by 5 bases; unmatched bases: 6. The CDR3 extends over 15 amino acids. In germline, CDR1 is SGHTA, CDR2 FQGTGA. In DNA form, the CDR3 reads TGTGCCAGCAGCCCAACGGGACAGGGGGCTTATGGCTACACCTTC. It specifies CASSPTGQGAYGYTF.

As for this clonotype: At one of its ends the junction is not consistent with the germline gene, which may arise from a read error. The chain links TRBV20-1 to TRBJ2-2, with 7 bases fitting TRBD1. CDR1 DFQATT and CDR2 SNEGSKA come from the germline V gene (reference sequence). CDR3 size: 16 residues. The CDR3 reads CSAEKPDRPNTGELFF. CDR3 DNA: TGCAGTGCCGAAAAACCGGACAGGCCGAACACAGGGGAGCTGTTTTTT.

This clonotype has ten or more counts. The DNA for the CDR3 is TGTGCCACCGGGGACGACTTCACAGATACGCAGTATTTT. Encoded protein: CATGDDFTDTQYF. The J gene is TRBJ2-3, the V gene TRBV24-1, with D perhaps being TRBD1 or TRBD2 (5 bases each). V lost 9 bases, J lost 2 bases, and 11 bases lay in between. Germline CDR1 and CDR2: KGHDR and SFDVKD. This CDR3 is built from 13 residues.